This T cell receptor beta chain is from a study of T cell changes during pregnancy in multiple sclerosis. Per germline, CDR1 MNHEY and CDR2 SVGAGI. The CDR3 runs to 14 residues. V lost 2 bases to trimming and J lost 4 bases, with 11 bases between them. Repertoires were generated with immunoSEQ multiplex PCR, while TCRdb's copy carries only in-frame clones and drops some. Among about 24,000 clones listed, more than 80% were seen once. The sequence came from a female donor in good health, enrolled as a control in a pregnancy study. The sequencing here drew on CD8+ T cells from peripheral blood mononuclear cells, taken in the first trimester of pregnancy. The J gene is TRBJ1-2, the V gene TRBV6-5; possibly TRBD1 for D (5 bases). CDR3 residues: CASSYGGKTYGYTF. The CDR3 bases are TGTGCCAGCAGTTACGGGGGGAAGACCTATGGCTACACCTTC.